This TCR beta chain was obtained from a study of vaccination and CD4 T cells after COVID-19. About the research overall: Six males and four females, two Hispanic, made up the convalescents. Sampling that followed vaccination took place a median approximately 72 days after dose two, within a range of 14 to 241.

This clonotype was detected once. As yet, its antigen is unknown. The treatment is: approximately nine-day PBMC culture with coronavirus spike peptide pools or control peptides (ViraFEST assay). Once cultured about 11 days, CD4+ T cells underwent isolation by negative selection. The CDR3 is 19 amino acids. The germline V gene has CDR1 SGHTA and CDR2 FQGNSA. After removal of 1 base from V and 3 bases from J, the junction contained 12 bases not matched to a gene. Oncomine TCR Beta short-read sequencing was applied to DNA from cultured CD4+ T cells. The template was genomic DNA from cultured CD4+ T cells. TCRdb reprocessed the PCR reads with MiXCR, giving one entry per CDR3 protein. The table includes about 9,000 distinct CDR3 sequences, about half detected once.

Sequenced material: CD4+ T cells from blood, cultured in vitro. This clonotype was obtained from a human donor who had recovered from COVID-19. The chain has TRBV7-2 and TRBJ2-4; 10 bases line up with TRBD2. The CDR3 DNA reads TGTGCCAGCAGCTTAGGGTCGAGCGGGGGGGCCTTAGGCAAAAACATTCAGTACTTC. Protein: CASSLGSSGGALGKNIQYF.